This TCR beta chain is drawn from a study of blood T cell repertoires in COVID-19. Study details: The United States, Italy and Spain were the sources of the acute and convalescent COVID-19 samples. The cDNA or gDNA used as material had been derived from T cells, B-cell-depleted T cells, or PBMCs.

The germline gives CDR1 LNHDA, CDR2 SQIVND (reference sequence). This CDR3 comprises 17 residues. The V gene end was trimmed by 0 bases and the J gene end by 0 bases; junction bases not matched to a gene: 3. In the original processing: Cell counts per sample came from amplifying reference gene primers. Here immunoSEQ multiplex PCR was the method, and the copy in TCRdb shows in-frame clones only, minus some. V, J and clone size are taken as reported in that table, and D and trimming were inferred from the DNA itself. The sample holds tens of thousands of clones, approximately 88% seen once. The rearrangement uses TRBV19 and TRBJ2-3, with 10 bases fitting TRBD2. The sequence was collected from a man in his fifties or sixties with active COVID-19. The sample was peripheral blood. In DNA form, the CDR3 reads TGTGCCAGTAGTATAGAATCGACTAGCGGGAGCACAGATACGCAGTATTTT. Protein sequence: CASSIESTSGSTDTQYF.